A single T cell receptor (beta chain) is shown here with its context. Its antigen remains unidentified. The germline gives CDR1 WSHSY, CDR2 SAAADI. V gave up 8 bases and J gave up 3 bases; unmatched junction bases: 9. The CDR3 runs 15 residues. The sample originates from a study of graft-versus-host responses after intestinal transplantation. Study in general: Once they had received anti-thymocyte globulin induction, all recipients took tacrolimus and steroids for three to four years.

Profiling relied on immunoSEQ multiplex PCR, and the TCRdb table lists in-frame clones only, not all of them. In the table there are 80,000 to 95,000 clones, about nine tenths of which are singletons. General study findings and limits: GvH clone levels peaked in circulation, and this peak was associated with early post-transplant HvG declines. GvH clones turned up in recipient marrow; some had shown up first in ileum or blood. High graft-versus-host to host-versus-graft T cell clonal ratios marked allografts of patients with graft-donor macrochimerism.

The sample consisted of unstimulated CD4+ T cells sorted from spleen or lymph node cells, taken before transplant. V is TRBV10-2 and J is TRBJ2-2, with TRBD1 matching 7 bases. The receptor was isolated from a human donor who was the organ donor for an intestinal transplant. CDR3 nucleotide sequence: TGCGCCAGCCTTAGAAGGGGGCGAGACACCGGGGAGCTGTTTTTT. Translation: CASLRRGRDTGELFF.